The 2 T cell receptor beta chains given below trace back to one sample, sequenced in a study of Graves' ophthalmopathy and Graves' hyperthyroidism. Beta-chain TCR CDR3 regions were amplified from RNA transcripts. Amplification began with first-round RT-PCR using HTBI primers, then second-round multiplex PCR was performed. TCRdb processed the multiplex PCR reads anew with MiXCR; each CDR3 protein has one entry. Of hundreds of thousands of distinct CDR3 sequences in the sample, about an eighth are singletons; the top ten hold around 9.8%. Sequencing was done on a sample of blood. These receptors were collected from a woman under 40 with Graves' ophthalmopathy.

This clonotype was counted many times. This chain uses TRBV10-1 with TRBJ2-2; possibly TRBD2 for D (6 bases). Germline CDR1 is WNHNN and CDR2 is SYGVQD (reference sequence). The V gene lost 6 bases and the J gene lost 5 bases, with 13 bases spanning the gap. The CDR3 loop spans 14 amino acids. The CDR3 is CASSALGGTGELFF. Written as DNA, the CDR3 is TGCGCCAGCAGCGCTCTAGGAGGGACCGGGGAGCTGTTTTTT.

This clonotype was seen only a few times. This rearrangement joins TRBV14 to TRBJ1-2; no reliable D call. This CDR3 spans 13 amino acids. Germline V CDR1 and CDR2: SGHDN, FVKESK. V was clipped by 0 bases and J by 7 bases, with 9 bases between them. CDR3 region: CASSQETFGGYTF. The CDR3 DNA sequence: TGTGCCAGCAGCCAAGAGACATTTGGTGGCTACACCTTC.